A selection of T cell receptor delta chains follows, all from one sample in a study of Vδ1+ human thymocytes. TCRdb re-called the multiplex PCR reads with CATT. The repertoire holds about 25,000 delta-chain clones, with nearly 7.5% as singletons. The specimen was Vdelta1+ gamma-delta thymocytes from the thymus. These receptor sequences come from a girl under three years old who had congenital heart surgery. CDR3s leave out the opening cysteine and the closing phenylalanine or tryptophan.

J gene: TRDJ1; V gene: TRDV1; CDR3 protein: ALGERKASYTDKLI
J gene: TRDJ1; V gene: TRDV1; CDR3 protein: ALGDPSYGWGDKLI
J gene: TRDJ1; V gene: TRDV1; CDR3 protein: ALGEHYPSILRTGGPYTDKLI
J gene: TRDJ1; V gene: TRDV1; CDR3 protein: ALGELADALLGAAVKLI
J gene: TRDJ1; V gene: TRDV1; CDR3 protein: ALGAQPNFRKLGENTDKLI
J gene: TRDJ1; V gene: TRDV1; CDR3 protein: ALGDFLSPSGKLI
J gene: TRDJ1; V gene: TRDV1; CDR3 protein: ALGELYQDDSASKLI
J gene: TRDJ1; V gene: TRDV1; CDR3 protein: ALGELSASGGDRRYKLI
J gene: TRDJ1; V gene: TRDV1; CDR3 protein: ALGESPFLRGILGGYPFSADKLI
J gene: TRDJ1; V gene: TRDV1; CDR3 protein: ALGELSLSRVLGDTPYYTDKLI
J gene: TRDJ1; V gene: TRDV1; CDR3 protein: ALMAFPLLGDTDKLI
J gene: TRDJ1; V gene: TRDV1; CDR3 protein: ALGELCPSSSKGAGGMALI
J gene: TRDJ1; V gene: TRDV1; CDR3 protein: ALDKKVHYRYTDKLI
J gene: TRDJ1; V gene: TRDV1; CDR3 protein: ALGELVGLLSPLSGKLI
J gene: TRDJ1; V gene: TRDV1; CDR3 protein: ALGNFATSLTELGFLYTDKLI
J gene: TRDJ1; V gene: TRDV1; CDR3 protein: ALGELRRLGGDKLI
J gene: TRDJ1; V gene: TRDV1; CDR3 protein: ALGVDPSLGDADTDKLI
J gene: TRDJ1; V gene: TRDV1; CDR3 protein: ALGGEPIWGTYKLI
J gene: TRDJ1; V gene: TRDV1; CDR3 protein: ALGEGRQGIVKLI
J gene: TRDJ1; V gene: TRDV1; CDR3 protein: ALGEGGYDTDKLI
J gene: TRDJ1; V gene: TRDV1; CDR3 protein: ALGEPVSAPYWGLPYTDKLI
J gene: TRDJ1; V gene: TRDV1; CDR3 protein: ALGEPEGYTDKLI